These T cell receptor beta chains were read from a single sample in a study of T cell changes during pregnancy in multiple sclerosis. The method was immunoSEQ multiplex PCR; TCRdb's version includes in-frame clones alone and lacks a portion of them. The table lists some 30,000 clones, around nine tenths of them singletons. The sample consisted of CD8+ T cells from peripheral blood mononuclear cells, taken in the second trimester of pregnancy. The origin of the receptors is a female donor with multiple sclerosis, enrolled in a pregnancy study. CDR3s include the opening cysteine and the closing phenylalanine or tryptophan. The order of the fields is D gene, J gene, clone size, V gene, CDR3 DNA, CDR3 protein. D genes are given only for firm matches. Clone size is stated in some rows and not others, as once, few, many or a class when expanded.

- TRBJ1-2 - TRBV10-3 TGTGCCATCAGTGACTTGGGGAGCGGTGGCTACACCTTC CAISDLGSGGYTF
TRBD2 TRBJ2-1 - TRBV4-1 TGCGCCAGCAGCCATCCTCTAGCGGGAGACGACAATGAGCAGTTCTTC CASSHPLAGDDNEQFF
TRBD1 TRBJ2-2 - TRBV6-5 TGTGCCAGCAGTTACTCGAGGGGGCGCGCCGGGGAGCTGTTTTTT CASSYSRGRAGELFF
- TRBJ2-3 - TRBV12-5 TGTGCTAGTGGTTTCGGGACTCGCACAGATACGCAGTATTTT CASGFGTRTDTQYF
- TRBJ2-1 - TRBV6-4 TGTGCCAGCAGCAAACTAGGATCCAATGAGCAGTTCTTC CASSKLGSNEQFF
- TRBJ1-2 once TRBV6-5 TGTGCCAGCAGTTACTCAGGACAGCCGAACTATGGCTACACCTTC CASSYSGQPNYGYTF
- TRBJ2-2 - TRBV10-1 TGCGCCAGCAGTGGTCCTCTCGGCGGGGAGCTGTTTTTT CASSGPLGGELFF
- TRBJ2-1 - TRBV11-3 TGTGCCAGCAGTAGTCCTTTGACAGGCGATGAGCAGTTCTTC CASSSPLTGDEQFF
TRBD2 TRBJ2-5 - TRBV11-2 TGTGCCAGCAGTTTGACTAGCGCGGAACAAGAGACCCAGTACTTC CASSLTSAEQETQYF
- TRBJ2-1 - TRBV7-9 TGTGCCAGCAGCTTAGGCGGCGGGGCATACAATGAGCAGTTCTTC CASSLGGGAYNEQFF
TRBD2 TRBJ2-3 once TRBV4-2 TGTGCCAGCAGCCCAGAAAACCGCGGACTAGCGGGAGGGGGATCTAGCACAGATACGCAGTATTTT CASSPENRGLAGGGSSTDTQYF
TRBD1 TRBJ1-5 - TRBV19 TGTGCCAGTAGTCTCAGCCCCGGGACAGGGAATCAGCCCCAGCATTTT CASSLSPGTGNQPQHF
- TRBJ2-1 - TRBV28 TGTGCCCAAAAAGGGGGTAATGAGCAGTTCTTC CAQKGGNEQFF
TRBD2 TRBJ2-1 - TRBV7-9 TGTGCCAGCAGCTTAGCGCGAAGACTAGCGGGAAACAATGAGCAGTTCTTC CASSLARRLAGNNEQFF
TRBD2 TRBJ2-1 - TRBV4-1 TGCGCCAGCAGCCAAGCTCCTAGCGGTTCCTACAATGAGCAGTTCTTC CASSQAPSGSYNEQFF
TRBD1 TRBJ2-3 - TRBV6-1 TGTGCCAGCAGGGCGGGGACAGGGGAAACAGATACGCAGTATTTT CASRAGTGETDTQYF
TRBD2 TRBJ2-5 - TRBV30 TGTGCCTGGAGTGTACTAGCGGGAGCACAAGAGACCCAGTACTTC CAWSVLAGAQETQYF
TRBD1 TRBJ2-3 - TRBV27 TGTGCCAGCAGTTTTAAAACAGGGGGCGAAGATACGCAGTATTTT CASSFKTGGEDTQYF
- TRBJ1-5 - TRBV9 TGTGCCAGCAGCGAAAGGCCAGGGGATTATAGCAATCAGCCCCAGCATTTT CASSERPGDYSNQPQHF
- TRBJ2-1 - TRBV9 TGTGCCAGCAGCCTCTCGGAGGATGAGCAGTTCTTC CASSLSEDEQFF
- TRBJ2-3 - TRBV30 TGTGCCTGGGCTAACCAGGACAGTACTAGCACAGATACGCAGTATTTT CAWANQDSTSTDTQYF
TRBD2 TRBJ2-7 - TRBV29-1 TGCAGCACGACTAGCGGGAGCACCGAGCAGTACTTC CSTTSGSTEQYF
- TRBJ2-1 - TRBV6-5 TGTGCCAGCAGGGACAGCATCTACAATGAGCAGTTCTTC CASRDSIYNEQFF